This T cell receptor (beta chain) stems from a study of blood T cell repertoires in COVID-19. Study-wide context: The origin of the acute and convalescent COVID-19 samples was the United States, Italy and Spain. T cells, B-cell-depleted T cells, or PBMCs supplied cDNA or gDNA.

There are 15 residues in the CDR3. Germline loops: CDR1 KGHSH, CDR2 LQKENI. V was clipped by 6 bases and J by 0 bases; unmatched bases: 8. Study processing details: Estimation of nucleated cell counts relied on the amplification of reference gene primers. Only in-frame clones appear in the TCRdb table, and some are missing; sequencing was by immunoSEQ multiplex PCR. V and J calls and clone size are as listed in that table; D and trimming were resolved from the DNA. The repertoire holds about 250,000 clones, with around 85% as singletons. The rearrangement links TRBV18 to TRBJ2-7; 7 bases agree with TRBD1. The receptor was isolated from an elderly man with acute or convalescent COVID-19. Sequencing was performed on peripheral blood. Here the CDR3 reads CASSPDRRSSYEQYF. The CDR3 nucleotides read TGTGCCAGCTCTCCGGACAGGAGGAGCTCCTACGAGCAGTACTTC.